One sample yielded the 15 T cell receptor beta chains listed below, sequenced in a study of patients and donors after allogeneic stem cell transplantation. TCRdb ran MiXCR on the RT-PCR reads and lists one entry per CDR3 protein. The sample carries about 400,000 distinct CDR3 sequences, roughly 16% recorded once. The specimen was blood, either unsorted or a sorted T cell fraction (not recorded which). The receptor source for this set is a human donor who was either an allogeneic HSCT recipient or a stem cell or donor lymphocyte infusion donor (not recorded which). It is not recorded whose cells these are; they may come from a transplant donor.

On this clonotype: One base away lies a much larger clone, so this may be a sequencing read error. The rearrangement links TRBV5-1 to TRBJ2-2, with 8 bases lining up with TRBD2. Germline V gene sequence: CDR1 SGHRS, CDR2 YFSETQ. This CDR3 is 17 amino acids long. Here the CDR3 reads CTSSPSRSGRHTGELFF. The CDR3 DNA sequence: TGCACCAGCAGCCCTTCCAGGAGCGGGAGACACACCGGGGAGCTGTTTTTT. The complete variable domain, with remaining parts taken from reference TRBV5-1 and TRBJ2-2, reads KAGVTQTPRYLIKTRGQQVTLSCSPISGHRSVSWYQQTPGQGLQFLFEYFSETQRNKGNFPGRFSGRQFSNSRSEMNVSTLELGDSALYLCTSSPSRSGRHTGELFFGEGSRLTVL.

This clonotype was seen ten or more times. This sequence joins TRBV29-1 and TRBJ2-3; D not resolved. CDR1 and CDR2 from the germline V gene are SQVTM and ANQGSEA. There are 14 residues in the CDR3. The V and J ends lost 4 bases and 2 bases respectively, with 13 bases between them. CDR3 in amino acids: CSVVGSSFTDTQYF. CDR3 coding DNA: TGCAGCGTTGTGGGTTCATCTTTCACAGATACGCAGTATTTT.

This clonotype was recorded a few times. The chain uses TRBV11-2 and TRBJ2-1; 10 nucleotides agree with TRBD2. The germline V gene has CDR1 SGHAT and CDR2 FQNNGV. J gave up 3 bases and V 3 bases, and 8 bases lay outside the gene matches. CDR3 length: 17 residues. The CDR3 coding sequence is TGTGCCAGCAGCTTCCATCCTGGACTAGCGGACTACAATGAGCAGTTCTTC. Its translation: CASSFHPGLADYNEQFF.

This clonotype appeared many times. CDR3 nucleotides: TGCGCCAGCAGCCGTCACAGGGAGCGGCGTGAAAAACTGTTTTTT. The encoded protein is CASSRHRERREKLFF. The rearrangement links TRBV5-1 to TRBJ1-4; D may be TRBD1 (6 bases). The CDR3 runs to 15 residues. V gave up 4 bases and J gave up 7 bases, with 17 bases separating them. Germline V gene sequence: CDR1 SGHRS, CDR2 YFSETQ.

This clonotype showed up just a few times. The rearrangement joins TRBV5-5 to TRBJ2-1; 10 nucleotides agree with TRBD2. The CDR3 runs to 16 residues. Trimming removed 4 bases from V and 10 bases from J; junction bases left unmatched: 14. The germline gives CDR1 SGHKS, CDR2 YYEKEE (reference sequence). Here the CDR3 DNA reads TGTGCCAGCAGCCTCGACCCAATAACTAGCGGGAAGGAGCAGTTCTTC. It translates to CASSLDPITSGKEQFF.

This clonotype has just a few counts. The chain is built from TRBV19 and TRBJ2-5, with 7 bases that match TRBD2. The CDR3 consists of 14 residues. The J segment lost 2 bases and the V segment lost 6 bases, leaving 6 bases of the junction unmatched. Per the germline V gene, CDR1 is LNHDA and CDR2 is SQIVND (reference sequence). The CDR3 is CASRPGTTQETQYF. The CDR3 nucleotides read TGTGCCAGTAGACCCGGGACTACTCAAGAGACCCAGTACTTC.

This clonotype occurred a few times. The rearrangement joins TRBV6-1 to TRBJ2-1; 8 bases agree with TRBD1. CDR1 and CDR2 (germline): MNHNS, SASEGT. This CDR3 comprises 14 residues. V trimming: 3 bases; J trimming: 7 bases; junction bases outside the gene matches: 5. The CDR3, as DNA: TGTGCCAGCAGTGAGCGGACAGGGCTTAATGAGCAGTTCTTC. Amino acid sequence: CASSERTGLNEQFF.

In its sample, this clonotype was seen a few times. This rearrangement joins TRBV20-1 to TRBJ1-1; D may be TRBD1 (5 bases). V was pared by 5 bases and J by 5 bases, with 15 bases between. The germline gives CDR1 DFQATT, CDR2 SNEGSKA (reference sequence). The CDR3 spans 13 residues. CDR3 protein: CSAAAGTRTEAFF. The CDR3 DNA is TGCAGTGCTGCCGCCGGGACCCGGACTGAAGCTTTCTTT.

The V call is TRBV6-1, the J call TRBJ2-7; D gene uncertain. The V and J ends lost 0 bases and 0 bases respectively, with 12 bases between them. The CDR3 is made up of 16 amino acids. Germline V gene lookup returns CDR1 MNHNS and CDR2 SASEGT. The CDR3 reads CASSEALGAPSYEQYF. CDR3 nucleotides: TGTGCCAGCAGTGAAGCGCTAGGAGCCCCCTCCTACGAGCAGTACTTC.

This sequence joins TRBV27 and TRBJ2-3; TRBD2 agrees at 8 bases. The CDR3 runs 16 residues. Trimming took 5 bases from V and 8 from J; bases not matched to a gene: 15. Per the germline V gene, CDR1 is MNHEY and CDR2 is SMNVEV (reference sequence). In nucleotides, the CDR3 is TGTGCCAGCAGTCCGGATCGACTAGCGAGCCTTGTTACGCAGTATTTT. Translation: CASSPDRLASLVTQYF.

The V and J genes are TRBV6-2 or TRBV6-3 and TRBJ1-5, with 12 bases that match TRBD1. The CDR3 loop spans 20 amino acids. Unmatched junction bases numbered 10, after V lost 0 bases and J lost 1 base. Germline lookup yields CDR1 MNHEY and CDR2 SVGEGT. CDR3 protein: CASSYSPGQGAIRSNQPQHF. In DNA form, the CDR3 reads TGTGCCAGCAGTTACTCACCGGGACAGGGGGCTATCCGAAGCAATCAGCCCCAGCATTTT.

The V call is TRBV10-3, the J call TRBJ2-7; 10 nucleotides agree with TRBD1. V dropped 0 bases and J dropped 6; count of bases not matched to a gene: 5. The germline V gene has CDR1 ENHRY and CDR2 SYGVKD. The CDR3 has 15 residues. In nucleotides, the CDR3 is TGTGCCATCAGTGAGTCGAAGGGACAGGGGAGCGAGCAGTACTTC. This sequence encodes CAISESKGQGSEQYF.

The genes are TRBV24-1 and TRBJ2-1; 7 bases line up with TRBD1. The germline V gene has CDR1 KGHDR and CDR2 SFDVKD. There are 15 residues in the CDR3. V lost 4 bases, J lost 7 bases, and 9 bases stayed unmatched. In DNA, the CDR3 is TGTGCCACCAGTGACCCACTGACAGGGAAGAATGAGCAGTTCTTC. Encoded protein: CATSDPLTGKNEQFF.

The rearrangement uses TRBV20-1 and TRBJ2-2; 7 bases agree with TRBD1. V shed 4 bases, J shed 1 base, and the junction held 9 bases outside the gene matches. Per germline, CDR1 DFQATT and CDR2 SNEGSKA (reference sequence). CDR3 size: 16 residues. CDR3 loop: CSAKNDRAKNTGELFF. The CDR3 DNA follows: TGCAGTGCTAAAAATGACAGGGCGAAGAACACCGGGGAGCTGTTTTTT.

This clonotype occurred a few times. The chain recombines TRBV12-3 or TRBV12-4 with TRBJ2-7; unclear D gene. CDR3 length: 13 amino acids. Trimming cost V 2 bases and J 4 bases, with 9 bases left between them. This chain's CDR3 is CASSLRTIYEQYF. The CDR3, as DNA: TGTGCCAGCAGTTTAAGGACGATTTACGAGCAGTACTTC.